These 17 T cell receptor beta chains were all obtained from the same sample, sequenced in a study of blood T cell repertoires in COVID-19. Produced via immunoSEQ multiplex PCR; TCRdb's table is partial and in-frame only. The sample lists approximately 150,000 clones, about 86% seen once, with about 7.5% in the top ten. What was sequenced was peripheral blood. These receptors were collected from a human donor in a cohort sampled during active COVID-19.

V gene TRBV6-2 or TRBV6-3 combines with J gene TRBJ2-7, with 11 bases aligning to TRBD2. V was clipped by 2 bases and J by 4 bases; unmatched bases: 7. Germline V gives CDR1 MNHEY, CDR2 SVGEGT. The CDR3 is 16 residues long. The CDR3 bases are TGTGCCAGCAGTTACGGGACTACTAGCGGGAGTTACGAGCAGTACTTC. Translation: CASSYGTTSGSYEQYF.

The CDR3 nucleotides are TGTGCCAGCAGTTTCTTCCTTAGCGGGAGCAACGAGCAGTACTTC. Translation: CASSFFLSGSNEQYF. The chain employs TRBV27 and TRBJ2-7; TRBD2 aligns across 9 bases. The V segment lost 3 bases and the J segment 5 bases; nucleotides outside the gene matches: 8. Germline V gene lookup returns CDR1 MNHEY and CDR2 SMNVEV (reference sequence). This CDR3 has 15 amino acids.

The chain employs TRBV28 and TRBJ1-2, with D possibly being TRBD1 (6 bases). With 6 bases removed from V and 3 bases from J, the gap between germline ends came to 26 bases. The CDR3 is 18 residues long. Germline V gene data show CDR1 as MDHEN and CDR2 as SYDVKM. CDR3 coding DNA: TGTGCCAGCAGCTTTATAGGGTCAGGGGCCAATTTTCACTATGGCTACACCTTC. It yields the protein CASSFIGSGANFHYGYTF.

The V and J genes are TRBV28 and TRBJ2-1; 8 bases agree with TRBD1. Germline V gene lookup returns CDR1 MDHEN and CDR2 SYDVKM. The trim removed 3 bases at V and 0 bases at J, leaving 4 bases unmatched. The CDR3 sequence is 16 residues long. Here the CDR3 reads CASSFLTGGSYNEQFF. As DNA, the CDR3 is TGTGCCAGCAGTTTCCTTACAGGGGGCTCCTACAATGAGCAGTTCTTC.

This rearrangement joins TRBV10-2 to TRBJ2-7; TRBD2 matches 12 bases. The CDR3 has 14 residues. V gave up 6 bases and J gave up 3 bases; unmatched junction bases: 3. The germline V gene encodes CDR1 WSHSY and CDR2 SAAADI. The CDR3 DNA reads as TGCGCCAGCAGCGCGGGACTAGCGGGCTACGAGCAGTACTTC. Protein: CASSAGLAGYEQYF.

This clone has only one observation. V is TRBV24-1 and J is TRBJ2-4, with TRBD1 matching over 7 bases. V was clipped by 3 bases and J by 4 bases; unmatched bases: 2. Per germline, CDR1 KGHDR and CDR2 SFDVKD. This CDR3 region has 14 residues. The CDR3 loop reads CATSDHRGKNIQYF. The CDR3 nucleotides read TGTGCCACCAGTGATCACAGGGGTAAAAACATTCAGTACTTC.

This clone has more than one count but fewer than ten. The J gene is TRBJ2-7, the V gene TRBV7-9, with 9 bases fitting TRBD1. Per germline, CDR1 SEHNR and CDR2 FQNEAQ (reference sequence). The CDR3 length is 17 residues. Trimming took 1 base from V and 3 from J; bases not matched to a gene: 10. CDR3 protein: CASSLVGGTGLFYEQYF. In nucleotides, the CDR3 is TGTGCCAGCAGCTTAGTTGGTGGGACAGGGCTCTTCTACGAGCAGTACTTC.

Comments on this clone: A junction boundary mismatches the germline segment, possibly from a read error. The gene calls are TRBV6-2 or TRBV6-3 and TRBJ1-3, with 9 bases identical to TRBD1. Germline V lookup: CDR1 MNHEY, CDR2 SVGEGT. The CDR3 is 11 amino acids. The CDR3 loop reads CASSYGQGLNF. The CDR3 coding sequence is TGTGCCAGCAGTTACGGACAGGGGCTAAATTTT.

The genes are TRBV4-2 and TRBJ1-3; unclear D gene. The V end was cut by 0 bases, the J end by 4 bases, with 13 bases between. This CDR3 is built from 16 residues. From germline, CDR1 is LGHNA and CDR2 YNFKEQ. In DNA form, the CDR3 reads TGTGCCAGCAGCCAAGATAGCTGGGTACGGGGAAACACCATATATTTT. Protein: CASSQDSWVRGNTIYF.

The chain combines TRBV6-5 with TRBJ2-3; a possible D gene is TRBD1 (5 bases). The germline V gene has CDR1 MNHEY and CDR2 SVGAGI. CDR3 length: 16 amino acids. V was pared by 0 bases and J by 0 bases, with 10 bases between. The CDR3 protein is CASSYSEQVSTDTQYF. The CDR3 DNA reads TGTGCCAGCAGTTACTCCGAACAGGTTAGCACAGATACGCAGTATTTT.

This clone came up once. V and J are TRBV14 and TRBJ2-7; 13 bases align to TRBD2. Germline V gives CDR1 SGHDN, CDR2 FVKESK. The CDR3 length is 15 residues. Unmatched junction bases numbered 7, after V lost 5 bases and J lost 6 bases. The CDR3 protein is CASSNLGLAGIEQYF. The DNA for the CDR3 is TGTGCCAGCAGCAATCTGGGACTAGCGGGAATCGAGCAGTACTTC.

The CDR3 region has the DNA TGTGCCAGCAGCTTAGCGCTGGTCGAGGGGGCCCAGTACTTC. Translated, it gives CASSLALVEGAQYF. The chain combines TRBV7-6 with TRBJ2-5; maybe TRBD1 (6 bases). The CDR3 is made up of 14 amino acids. V shed 0 bases and J shed 9 bases, with 14 bases lying between them. Germline CDR1 and CDR2: SGHVS and FNYEAQ. The complete variable domain, with remaining parts taken from reference TRBV7-6 and TRBJ2-5, reads GAGVSQSPRYKVTKRGQDVALRCDPISGHVSLYWYRQALGQGPEFLTYFNYEAQQDKSGLPNDRFSAERPEGSISTLTIQRTEQRDSAMYRCASSLALVEGAQYFGPGTRLLVL.

This clone was recorded a few times. The J gene is TRBJ1-2, the V gene TRBV7-2; a possible D gene is TRBD1 (5 bases). Trimming removed 3 bases from V and 5 bases from J, with 10 bases in between. CDR1 SGHTA and CDR2 FQGNSA come from the germline V gene. The CDR3 sequence is 13 residues long. The DNA for the CDR3 is TGTGCCAGCAGCTTCGGGACTGAGTATGGCTACACCTTC. Residues: CASSFGTEYGYTF.

The J gene is TRBJ2-3, the V gene TRBV21-1; no DNA check was done on the table's D call, TRBD2. TRBV21-1 is shown as a pseudogene. The CDR3 runs to 17 residues. CDR3 nucleotides: TGTGCCAGCAGCAAGGTGCCCGGGACTAGCGGTAGAGATACGCAGTATTTT. Encoded protein: CASSKVPGTSGRDTQYF.

V is TRBV25-1 and J is TRBJ2-1; 9 positions match TRBD2. The V and J ends lost 4 bases and 6 bases, in that order; junction bases with no gene match: 10. CDR1 MGHDK and CDR2 SYGVNS come from the germline V gene. This CDR3 has 16 residues. This CDR3 reads CASSGLGTSMSNEQFF. In nucleotides, the CDR3 is TGTGCCAGCAGTGGCCTGGGGACTAGCATGTCCAATGAGCAGTTCTTC.

A few counts support this clone. This sequence joins TRBV28 and TRBJ1-6, with 7 bases matching TRBD1. This CDR3 spans 15 amino acids. Germline V gives CDR1 MDHEN, CDR2 SYDVKM. V was clipped by 9 bases and J by 12 bases; unmatched bases: 17. CDR3 DNA sequence: TGTGCCAGTATTGCCGGGACAGTAAATTTGTTACCCCTCCACTTT. Its translation is CASIAGTVNLLPLHF.

This clone was seen a few times. The chain couples TRBV7-2 to TRBJ2-7; TRBD1 matches at 8 bases. Germline V lookup: CDR1 SGHTA, CDR2 FQGNSA. The CDR3 sequence is 14 residues long. The J segment lost 2 bases and the V segment lost 5 bases, leaving 5 bases of the junction unmatched. The CDR3 is CASSARQGTYEQYF. The CDR3 nucleotides read TGTGCCAGCAGCGCACGACAGGGGACCTACGAGCAGTACTTC.